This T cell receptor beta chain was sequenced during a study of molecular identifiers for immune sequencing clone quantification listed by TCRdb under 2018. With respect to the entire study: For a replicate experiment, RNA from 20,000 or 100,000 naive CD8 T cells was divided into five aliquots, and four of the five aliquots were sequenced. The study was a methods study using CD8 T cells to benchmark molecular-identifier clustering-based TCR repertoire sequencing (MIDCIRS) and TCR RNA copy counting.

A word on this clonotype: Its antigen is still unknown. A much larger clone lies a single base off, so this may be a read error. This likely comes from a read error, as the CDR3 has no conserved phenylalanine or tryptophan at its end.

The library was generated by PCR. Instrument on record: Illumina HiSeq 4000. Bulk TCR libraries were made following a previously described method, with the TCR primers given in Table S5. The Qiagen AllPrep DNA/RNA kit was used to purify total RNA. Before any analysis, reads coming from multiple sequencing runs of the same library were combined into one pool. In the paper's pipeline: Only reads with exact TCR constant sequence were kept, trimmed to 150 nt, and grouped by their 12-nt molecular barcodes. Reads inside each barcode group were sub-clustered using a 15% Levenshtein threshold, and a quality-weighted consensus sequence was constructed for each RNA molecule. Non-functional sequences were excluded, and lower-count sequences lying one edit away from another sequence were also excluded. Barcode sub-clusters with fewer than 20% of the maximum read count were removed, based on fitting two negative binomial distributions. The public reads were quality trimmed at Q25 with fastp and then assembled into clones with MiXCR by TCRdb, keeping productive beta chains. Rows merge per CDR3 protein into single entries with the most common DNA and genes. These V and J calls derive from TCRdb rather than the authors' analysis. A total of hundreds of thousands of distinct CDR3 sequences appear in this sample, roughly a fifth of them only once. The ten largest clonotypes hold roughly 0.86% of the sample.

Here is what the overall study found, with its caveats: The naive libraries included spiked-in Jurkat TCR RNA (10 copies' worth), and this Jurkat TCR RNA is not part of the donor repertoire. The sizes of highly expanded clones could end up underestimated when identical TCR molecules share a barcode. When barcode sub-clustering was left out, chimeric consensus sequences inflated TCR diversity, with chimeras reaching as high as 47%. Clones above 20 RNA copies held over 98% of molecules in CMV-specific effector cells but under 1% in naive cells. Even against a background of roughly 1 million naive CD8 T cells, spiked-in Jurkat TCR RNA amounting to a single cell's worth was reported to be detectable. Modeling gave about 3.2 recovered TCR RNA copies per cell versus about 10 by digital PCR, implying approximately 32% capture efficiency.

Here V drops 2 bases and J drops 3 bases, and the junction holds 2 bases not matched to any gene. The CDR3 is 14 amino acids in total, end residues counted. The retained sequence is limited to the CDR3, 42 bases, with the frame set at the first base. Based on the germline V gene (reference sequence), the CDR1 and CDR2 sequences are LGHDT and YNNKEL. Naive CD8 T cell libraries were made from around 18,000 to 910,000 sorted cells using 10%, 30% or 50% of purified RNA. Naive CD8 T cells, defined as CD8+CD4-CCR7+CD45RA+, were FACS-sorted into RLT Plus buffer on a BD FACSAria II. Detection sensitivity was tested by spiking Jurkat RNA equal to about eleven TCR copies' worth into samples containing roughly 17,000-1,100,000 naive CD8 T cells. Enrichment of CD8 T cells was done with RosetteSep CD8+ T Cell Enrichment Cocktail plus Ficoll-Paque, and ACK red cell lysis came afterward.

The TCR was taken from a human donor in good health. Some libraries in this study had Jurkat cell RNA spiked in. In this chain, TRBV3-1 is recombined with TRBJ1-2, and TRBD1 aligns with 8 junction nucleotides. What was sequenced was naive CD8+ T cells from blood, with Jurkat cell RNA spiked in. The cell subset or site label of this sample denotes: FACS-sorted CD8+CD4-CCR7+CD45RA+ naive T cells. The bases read TGTGCCAGCAGCCAACAGGACAGGGACTATGGCTACACCTCC. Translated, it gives CASSQQDRDYGYTS.